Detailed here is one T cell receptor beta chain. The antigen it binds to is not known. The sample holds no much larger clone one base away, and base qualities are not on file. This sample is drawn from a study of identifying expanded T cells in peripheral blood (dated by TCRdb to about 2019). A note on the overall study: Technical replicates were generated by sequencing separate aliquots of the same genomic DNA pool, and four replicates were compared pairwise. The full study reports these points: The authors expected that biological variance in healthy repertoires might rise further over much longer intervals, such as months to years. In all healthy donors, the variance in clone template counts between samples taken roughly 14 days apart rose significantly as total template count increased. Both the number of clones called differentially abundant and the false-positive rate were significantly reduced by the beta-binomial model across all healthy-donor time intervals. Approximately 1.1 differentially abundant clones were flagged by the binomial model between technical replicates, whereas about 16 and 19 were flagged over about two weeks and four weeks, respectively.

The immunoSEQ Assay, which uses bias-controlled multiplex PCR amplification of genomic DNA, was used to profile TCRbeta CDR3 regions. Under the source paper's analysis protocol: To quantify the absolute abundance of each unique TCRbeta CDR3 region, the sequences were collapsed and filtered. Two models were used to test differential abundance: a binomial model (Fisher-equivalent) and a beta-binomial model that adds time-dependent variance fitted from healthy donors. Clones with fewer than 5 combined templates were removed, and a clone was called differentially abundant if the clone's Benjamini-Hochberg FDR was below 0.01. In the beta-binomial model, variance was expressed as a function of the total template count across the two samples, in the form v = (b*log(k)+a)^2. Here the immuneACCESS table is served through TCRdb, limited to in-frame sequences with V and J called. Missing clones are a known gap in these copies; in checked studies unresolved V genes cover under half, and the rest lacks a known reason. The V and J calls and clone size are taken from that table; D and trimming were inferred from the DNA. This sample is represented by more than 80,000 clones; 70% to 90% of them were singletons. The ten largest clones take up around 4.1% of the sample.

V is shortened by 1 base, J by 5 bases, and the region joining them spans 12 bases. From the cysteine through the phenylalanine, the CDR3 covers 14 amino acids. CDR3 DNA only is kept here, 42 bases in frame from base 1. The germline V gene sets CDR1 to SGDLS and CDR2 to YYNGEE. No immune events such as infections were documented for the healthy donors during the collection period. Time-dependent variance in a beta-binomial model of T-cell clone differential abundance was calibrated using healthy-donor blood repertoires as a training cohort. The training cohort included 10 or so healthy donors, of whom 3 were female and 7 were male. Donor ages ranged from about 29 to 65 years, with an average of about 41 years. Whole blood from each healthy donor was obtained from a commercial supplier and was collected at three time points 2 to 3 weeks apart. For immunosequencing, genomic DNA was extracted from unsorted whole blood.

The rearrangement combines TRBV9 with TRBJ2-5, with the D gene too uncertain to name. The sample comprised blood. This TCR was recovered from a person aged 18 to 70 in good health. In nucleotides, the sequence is TGTGCCAGCAGCGTATCCGTAGCCCAGGAGACCCAGTACTTC. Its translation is CASSVSVAQETQYF.